Each of the 2 T cell receptor beta chains below was sequenced from the same sample in a study of post-analysis software for immune sequencing data. Antigens for these TCRs are unknown. Study observations and caveats: Roughly five TRBV segments, including TRBV5-6, TRBV5-1 and TRBV20-1, were more frequent in patients than controls.

Unique molecular identifiers tagged the TCR beta cDNA libraries. One entry per CDR3 protein results from TCRdb running MiXCR on the PCR reads. The repertoire holds about 150,000 distinct CDR3 sequences, with 30% as singletons. Sequenced input: blood. The receptors come from a girl aged 5-17 years with multiple sclerosis.

The genes are TRBV3-1 and TRBJ2-1; weak D call: TRBD1 (5 bases). The V end was cut by 0 bases, the J end by 4 bases, with 10 bases between. CDR1 is LGHDT, CDR2 YNNKEL, per germline (reference sequence). The CDR3 is 15 amino acids. The CDR3: CASSQDATAYNEQFF. As DNA, the CDR3 is TGTGCCAGCAGCCAAGATGCGACAGCATACAATGAGCAGTTCTTC.

This clonotype was counted many times. This sequence joins TRBV7-3 and TRBJ2-3; 9 bases agree with TRBD1. The CDR3 has 20 residues. Germline assignment: CDR1 SGHTA and CDR2 FQGTGA. V gave up 5 bases and J gave up 2 bases; unmatched junction bases: 20. The CDR3 nucleotides read TGTGCCAGCAGCCTCTCCGGGACAGGGTTTTTACGGGGATACACAGATACGCAGTATTTT. It codes for CASSLSGTGFLRGYTDTQYF.